This passage covers 30 T cell receptor beta chains from one sample sequenced in a study of T-cell reconstitution after alpha-beta-depleted transplantation in children. TCRbeta library preparation incorporated unique molecular identifiers. From the PCR reads, TCRdb called clonotypes with MiXCR, one entry per CDR3 protein. There are fewer than 750,000 distinct CDR3 sequences in the sample; more than 20% occur only once, and under 45% lies in the top ten. The sequences come from PBMCs, collected before TCRalphabeta/CD19-depleted stem cell transplant. The source of these receptors is a boy in the first two years of life with Wiskott-Aldrich syndrome, due to receive a stem cell transplant.

J is TRBJ2-7 and V is TRBV7-2; no definite D call. Germline V CDR1 and CDR2: SGHTA, FQGNSA. The V and J ends lost 3 bases and 0 bases respectively, with 6 bases between them. The CDR3 totals 13 residues. The DNA of the CDR3 is TGTGCCAGCAGCTTTCCCTTCTCCTACGAGCAGTACTTC. It specifies CASSFPFSYEQYF.

This clonotype has only a few counts. The rearrangement joins TRBV7-3 to TRBJ2-2; 14 bases line up with TRBD2. Losses at the gene ends were 1 base for V and 3 bases for J; bases not matched to a gene: 4. The CDR3 loop spans 18 amino acids. Germline CDR1 SGHTA, CDR2 FQGTGA. The CDR3 reads CASSLNRGLAGDTGELFF. The CDR3 DNA follows: TGTGCCAGCAGCTTAAACCGGGGACTAGCGGGGGACACCGGGGAGCTGTTTTTT. Together with reference TRBV7-3 and TRBJ2-2, the CDR3 gives the full variable domain: GAGVSQTPSNKVTEKGKYVELRCDPISGHTALYWYRQSLGQGPEFLIYFQGTGAADDSGLPNDRFFAVRPEGSVSTLKIQRTERGDSAVYLCASSLNRGLAGDTGELFFGEGSRLTVL.

V is TRBV7-3 and J is TRBJ2-3; no clear D. V gave up 6 bases and J gave up 5 bases, with 12 bases separating them. Germline V CDR1 and CDR2: SGHTA, FQGTGA. The CDR3 sequence is 13 residues long. The CDR3 nucleotides are TGTGCCAGCAGTTGGCTAGGTATAGATACGCAGTATTTT. Translated, it gives CASSWLGIDTQYF.

The chain combines TRBV5-6 with TRBJ2-2; a weak D match, TRBD1 (5 bases). The CDR3 has 14 amino acids. Germline loops: CDR1 SGHDT, CDR2 YYEEEE. V lost 1 base to trimming and J lost 6 bases, with 10 bases between them. The CDR3: CASSLPGSAGELFF. DNA of the CDR3: TGTGCCAGCAGCTTGCCAGGGTCCGCCGGGGAGCTGTTTTTT.

The chain combines TRBV20-1 with TRBJ2-1, with D maybe TRBD2 (6 bases). The CDR3 is made up of 13 amino acids. Trimming removed 3 bases from V and 7 bases from J, with 13 bases in between. Germline V gene data show CDR1 as DFQATT and CDR2 as SNEGSKA (reference sequence). This CDR3 reads CSARRAGRNEQFF. The CDR3 DNA is TGCAGTGCTAGGAGGGCGGGAAGGAATGAGCAGTTCTTC.

This clonotype was recorded a few times. The rearrangement links TRBV7-3 to TRBJ2-3, with 8 bases matching TRBD1. Unmatched junction bases numbered 5, after V lost 2 bases and J lost 4 bases. Germline CDR1 SGHTA, CDR2 FQGTGA. The CDR3 runs 15 residues. In DNA form, the CDR3 reads TGTGCCAGCAGCTTAGAGGGCAGGGGGCCAGATACGCAGTATTTT. Its translation: CASSLEGRGPDTQYF. The full variable domain, in which reference TRBV7-3 and TRBJ2-3 provide the parts outside the CDR3, is GAGVSQTPSNKVTEKGKYVELRCDPISGHTALYWYRQSLGQGPEFLIYFQGTGAADDSGLPNDRFFAVRPEGSVSTLKIQRTERGDSAVYLCASSLEGRGPDTQYFGPGTRLTVL.

This clonotype occurred a few times. The chain recombines TRBV4-1 with TRBJ1-2; D might be TRBD1 (6 bases). Germline V gene data show CDR1 as MGHRA and CDR2 as YSYEKL. The germline V and J ends were trimmed by 0 bases and 4 bases, with 15 bases remaining between them. The CDR3 spans 16 residues. For the CDR3, the DNA is TGCGCCAGCAGCCAAGAGGGTGGAGGGGGAGGCTATGGCTACACCTTC. Translating it yields CASSQEGGGGGYGYTF.

In this sample, this clonotype turned up a few times. The chain is built from TRBV25-1 and TRBJ1-1; D is uncertain. Germline values: CDR1 MGHDK, CDR2 SYGVNS. With 5 bases removed from V and 7 bases from J, the gap between germline ends came to 14 bases. The CDR3 totals 13 residues. DNA of the CDR3: TGTGCCAGCAGTTTACGGACCGAATATGAAGCTTTCTTT. Translation gives CASSLRTEYEAFF.

J is TRBJ2-7 and V is TRBV6-2 or TRBV6-3; 9 nucleotides match TRBD1. Germline lookup yields CDR1 MNHEY and CDR2 SVGEGT. CDR3 length equals 13 residues. The V segment lost 10 bases and the J segment 3 bases; nucleotides outside the gene matches: 7. The chain's CDR3 is CAIRGTGLYEQYF. The CDR3 nucleotides read TGTGCCATCCGCGGGACAGGGCTCTACGAGCAGTACTTC.

The chain carries TRBV5-1 and TRBJ2-7, with a tentative D call TRBD1 (6 bases). V lost 5 bases, J lost 1 base, and 13 bases lay in between. The CDR3 has 14 residues. Germline lookup yields CDR1 SGHRS and CDR2 YFSETQ. The CDR3 protein is CASRAGTPSYEQYF. The CDR3 DNA follows: TGCGCCAGCAGGGCCGGGACACCTTCCTACGAGCAGTACTTC.

This chain joins TRBV20-1 and TRBJ1-1; weak D call: TRBD1 (5 bases). V was shortened by 2 bases and J by 0 bases, with 10 bases between the two germline ends. There are 14 residues in the CDR3. The V gene's germline CDR1 is DFQATT and CDR2 SNEGSKA (reference sequence). CDR3 sequence (DNA): TGCAGTGCTAGATGGGCGGGACTGAACACTGAAGCTTTCTTT. This translates into CSARWAGLNTEAFF.

This clonotype was found a few times. The V call is TRBV12-3 or TRBV12-4, the J call TRBJ2-2, with 13 bases identical to TRBD2. V lost 7 bases and J lost 6; bases outside the gene matches: 5. This CDR3 contains 15 residues. CDR3 residues: CASTPGTSGAGELFF. In nucleotides, the CDR3 is TGTGCCAGCACCCCGGGGACTAGCGGGGCCGGGGAGCTGTTTTTT.

This clonotype came up a few times. The chain uses TRBV29-1 and TRBJ2-5; 8 bases are a match to TRBD1. CDR3 length: 14 amino acids. Germline V gene data show CDR1 as SQVTM and CDR2 as ANQGSEA. The junction had 6 bases not matched to a gene; V was cut back by 6 bases and J by 0 bases. The CDR3 is CSVQGAGDQETQYF. The CDR3 coding sequence is TGCAGCGTCCAGGGGGCCGGGGACCAAGAGACCCAGTACTTC.

The V call is TRBV19, the J call TRBJ2-7; 9 positions agree with TRBD1. The V gene end was trimmed by 4 bases and the J gene end by 8 bases; junction bases not matched to a gene: 15. Germline V gene data show CDR1 as LNHDA and CDR2 as SQIVND (reference sequence). CDR3 length: 16 residues. CDR3 sequence: CASSTHEGQGKVKQYF. As DNA, the CDR3 is TGTGCCAGTAGTACTCACGAGGGACAGGGAAAGGTGAAGCAGTACTTC. The entire variable domain, with the rest obtained from reference TRBV19 and TRBJ2-7, is as follows: DGGITQSPKYLFRKEGQNVTLSCEQNLNHDAMYWYRQDPGQGLRLIYYSQIVNDFQKGDIAEGYSVSREKKESFPLTVTSAQKNPTAFYLCASSTHEGQGKVKQYFGPGTRLTVT.

About this clonotype itself: The junction differs from germline at one of its ends, possibly a read error. The V and J genes are TRBV20-1 and TRBJ2-4, with D maybe TRBD2 (6 bases). The CDR3 is made up of 8 amino acids. The germline CDR1 and CDR2 sequences are DFQATT and SNEGSKA (reference sequence). The CDR3 spells CSADATSF. The CDR3 bases are TGCAGTGCTGATGCGACTAGCTTC.

This chain uses TRBV12-3 or TRBV12-4 with TRBJ1-5; perhaps TRBD1 as D (6 bases). Trimming removed 6 bases at V and 9 bases at J, with 12 bases between. There are 12 residues in the CDR3. The chain's CDR3 is CASRTGAGPQHF. The CDR3 DNA follows: TGTGCCAGCAGGACAGGCGCAGGGCCCCAGCATTTT.

V usage is TRBV10-3 and J usage is TRBJ2-7, with 7 bases matching TRBD2. Germline CDR1 ENHRY, CDR2 SYGVKD. The CDR3 is 13 amino acids. The trim removed 4 bases at V and 3 bases at J, leaving 3 bases unmatched. CDR3 in DNA: TGTGCCATCAGTGTTGGCGGGAGCTACGAGCAGTACTTC. This sequence encodes CAISVGGSYEQYF.

This rearrangement joins TRBV20-1 to TRBJ2-7; 7 nucleotides match TRBD1. This CDR3 has 13 amino acids. With V trimmed by 2 bases and J by 0 bases, 1 base remained unmatched. Germline-derived CDR1 and CDR2 are DFQATT and SNEGSKA (reference sequence). The CDR3 protein is CSARWDSSYEQYF. The CDR3 coding sequence is TGCAGTGCTAGATGGGACAGCTCCTACGAGCAGTACTTC.

This chain joins TRBV29-1 and TRBJ2-5; 9 bases map to TRBD1. Germline V gene sequence: CDR1 SQVTM, CDR2 ANQGSEA. This CDR3 contains 15 residues. V lost 6 bases to trimming and J lost 6 bases; unmatched junction nucleotides: 14. CDR3: CSVQLGRDRAQTQYF. DNA for the CDR3: TGCAGCGTCCAATTAGGGCGGGACAGGGCCCAGACCCAGTACTTC. The whole variable domain, filled in from reference TRBV29-1 and TRBJ2-5, reads SAVISQKPSRDICQRGTSLTIQCQVDSQVTMMFWYRQQPGQSLTLIATANQGSEATYESGFVIDKFPISRPNLTFSTLTVSNMSPEDSSIYLCSVQLGRDRAQTQYFGPGTRLLVL.

The chain is built from TRBV6-1 and TRBJ2-3; D remains unclear. Germline CDR1 MNHNS, CDR2 SASEGT. The CDR3 extends over 15 amino acids. Trimming took 7 bases from V and 1 from J, leaving 15 bases between them. The CDR3 here is CASMRTGPRTDTQYF. DNA for the CDR3: TGTGCCAGCATGAGGACCGGGCCCCGCACAGATACGCAGTATTTT.

J is TRBJ2-7 and V is TRBV18, with TRBD1 matching over 7 bases. Trimming cost V 2 bases and J 1 base; bases outside gene matches: 5. The CDR3 is made up of 15 amino acids. Germline lookup yields CDR1 KGHSH and CDR2 LQKENI. The CDR3 region has the DNA TGTGCCAGCTCACCAAAGCAACAGGGGTCCTACGAGCAGTACTTC. Amino acid sequence: CASSPKQQGSYEQYF.

This rearrangement joins TRBV7-2 to TRBJ2-4; D is possibly TRBD1 (7 bases). CDR1 SGHTA and CDR2 FQGNSA come from the germline V gene. Deletions cut 2 bases from V and 2 bases from J, with 13 bases between. There are 16 residues in the CDR3. The CDR3 protein is CASSLRQGGSKNIQYF. In nucleotides, the CDR3 is TGTGCCAGCAGCTTAAGACAGGGAGGTTCCAAAAACATTCAGTACTTC.

This clonotype was detected only a few times. The rearrangement links TRBV29-1 to TRBJ1-1, with D possibly TRBD1 on 6 matching bases. V was cut by 6 bases and J by 0 bases, with 14 bases left in between. CDR3 length equals 14 residues. Germline lookup yields CDR1 SQVTM and CDR2 ANQGSEA. The CDR3 is CSVTGQRLNTEAFF. CDR3 coding DNA: TGCAGCGTCACCGGACAGAGACTGAACACTGAAGCTTTCTTT.

In this sample, this clonotype turned up a few times. The chain uses TRBV15 and TRBJ1-5; possible D gene TRBD1, 6 bases. The CDR3 is 18 residues long. With 0 bases removed from V and 0 bases from J, the gap between germline ends came to 15 bases. Per the germline V gene, CDR1 is LNHNV and CDR2 is YYDKDF (reference sequence). The CDR3 is CATSRDLGTPYSNQPQHF. The CDR3 DNA reads TGTGCCACCAGCAGAGACCTGGGGACACCCTATAGCAATCAGCCCCAGCATTTT.

The V and J genes are TRBV5-5 and TRBJ1-5; D is unclear. The CDR3 extends over 15 amino acids. In germline, CDR1 is SGHKS, CDR2 YYEKEE (reference sequence). The V and J ends lost 5 bases and 2 bases respectively, with 14 bases between them. CDR3 amino acids: CASSPVSGGNQPQHF. The CDR3, as DNA: TGTGCCAGCAGTCCCGTCTCGGGAGGCAATCAGCCCCAGCATTTT.

The V and J genes are TRBV29-1 and TRBJ2-5; the D is unclear. V dropped 3 bases and J dropped 2 bases, with 7 bases sitting between them. CDR1 and CDR2 from the germline V gene are SQVTM and ANQGSEA. The CDR3 spans 12 residues. This chain's CDR3 is CSVESQQETQYF. The CDR3 nucleotides read TGCAGCGTTGAGTCGCAGCAAGAGACCCAGTACTTC.

This clonotype was seen repeatedly, ten times or more. This sequence joins TRBV10-3 and TRBJ2-1, with D unclear. The CDR3 consists of 14 residues. Germline-derived CDR1 and CDR2 are ENHRY and SYGVKD. The chain's CDR3 is CAIRAPYLYNEQFF. In DNA, the CDR3 is TGTGCTATCCGGGCCCCTTACCTTTACAATGAGCAGTTCTTC.

This clonotype showed up just a few times. The chain carries TRBV5-1 and TRBJ2-1; 9 bases match TRBD1. The CDR3 runs to 13 residues. V lost 4 bases, J lost 7 bases, and 3 bases stayed unmatched. In germline, CDR1 is SGHRS, CDR2 YFSETQ. In DNA form, the CDR3 reads TGCGCCAGCAGCCACAGGGGGCCGAATGAGCAGTTCTTC. Protein: CASSHRGPNEQFF.

The J gene is TRBJ2-3, the V gene TRBV5-4, with 13 bases matching TRBD2. V lost 1 base, J lost 4 bases, and 12 bases stayed unmatched. Germline loops: CDR1 SGHNT, CDR2 YYREEE (reference sequence). This CDR3 has 19 amino acids. CDR3 DNA: TGTGCCAGCAGCTTGCTTATGGGGACTAGCGGGACGTCCCCAGATACGCAGTATTTT. This sequence encodes CASSLLMGTSGTSPDTQYF.

This chain joins TRBV7-3 and TRBJ2-1; 12 bases map to TRBD2. Losses at the gene ends were 4 bases for V and 7 bases for J; bases not matched to a gene: 17. This CDR3 contains 19 residues. Germline values: CDR1 SGHTA, CDR2 FQGTGA. In DNA, the CDR3 is TGTGCCAGCAGCTCCCTAAAACGTCTAGCGGGAGGGCCGGAGAATGAGCAGTTCTTC. Encoded protein: CASSSLKRLAGGPENEQFF.